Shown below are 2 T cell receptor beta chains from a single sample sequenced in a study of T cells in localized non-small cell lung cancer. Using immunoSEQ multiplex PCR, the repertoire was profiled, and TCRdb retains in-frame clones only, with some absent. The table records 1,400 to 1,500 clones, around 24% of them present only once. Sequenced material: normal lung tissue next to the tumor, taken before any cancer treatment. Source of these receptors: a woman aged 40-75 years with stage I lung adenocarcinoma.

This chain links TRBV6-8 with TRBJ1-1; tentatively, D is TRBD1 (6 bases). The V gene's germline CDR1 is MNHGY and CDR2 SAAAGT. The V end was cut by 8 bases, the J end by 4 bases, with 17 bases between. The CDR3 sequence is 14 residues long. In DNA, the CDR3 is TGTGCCAGCCTCGAAGGGGGGCGGAGCACTGAAGCTTTCTTT. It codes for CASLEGGRSTEAFF.

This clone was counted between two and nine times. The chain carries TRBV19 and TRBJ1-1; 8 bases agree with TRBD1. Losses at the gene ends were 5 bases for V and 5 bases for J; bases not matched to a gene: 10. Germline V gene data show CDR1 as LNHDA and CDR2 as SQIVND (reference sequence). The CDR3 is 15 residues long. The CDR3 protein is CASSEPQGGRTEAFF. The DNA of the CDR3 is TGTGCCAGTAGTGAACCACAGGGGGGTCGGACTGAAGCTTTCTTT. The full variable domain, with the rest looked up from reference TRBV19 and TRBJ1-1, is DGGITQSPKYLFRKEGQNVTLSCEQNLNHDAMYWYRQDPGQGLRLIYYSQIVNDFQKGDIAEGYSVSREKKESFPLTVTSAQKNPTAFYLCASSEPQGGRTEAFFGQGTRLTVV.